The 5 T cell receptor beta chains reported below all come from one sample, sequenced in a study of cytomegalovirus exposure and HLA in healthy donors. This PCR relied on a set of 60 Vbeta primers and 13 Jbeta primers. The protocol was immunoSEQ multiplex PCR, while the TCRdb copy is restricted to in-frame clones and leaves out a portion. This sample has roughly 160,000 clones, with approximately 88% found just once. Material for sequencing was PBMCs. The receptor source for this set is a boy aged 2 to 10 in good health and CMV-seronegative.

The V gene is TRBV19, the J gene TRBJ2-7; D gene ambiguous. Germline CDR1 reads LNHDA; CDR2 reads SQIVND (reference sequence). The V and J ends lost 1 base and 2 bases respectively, with 12 bases between them. The CDR3 sequence is 15 residues long. CDR3 sequence (DNA): TGTGCCAGTAGTATAGTATTTCGAGGCCCCTACGAGCAGTACTTC. Translated, it gives CASSIVFRGPYEQYF.

The chain is built from TRBV28 and TRBJ1-2, with 7 nucleotides matching TRBD1. The CDR3 runs 13 residues. Germline CDR1 is MDHEN and CDR2 is SYDVKM. Germline trimming cut 7 bases from V and 4 bases from J; bases unmatched to any gene: 6. CDR3 sequence reads: CASTWAGGYGYTF. The CDR3 DNA sequence: TGTGCCAGCACATGGGCAGGGGGCTATGGCTACACCTTC.

The rearrangement joins TRBV30 to TRBJ1-1; 7 bases are a match to TRBD1. Trimming took 3 bases from V and 5 from J; bases not matched to a gene: 12. Germline loops: CDR1 GTSNPN, CDR2 SVGIG (reference sequence). This CDR3 has 15 amino acids. The CDR3 DNA is TGTGCCTGGAGCCCCCGACAGGGCGGAGGGACTGAAGCTTTCTTT. Protein sequence: CAWSPRQGGGTEAFF.

The chain carries TRBV7-2 and TRBJ1-5; possibly TRBD1 for D (6 bases). The germline gives CDR1 SGHTA, CDR2 FQGNSA. The CDR3 sequence is 14 residues long. Trimming removed 3 bases from V and 5 bases from J, with 11 bases in between. For the CDR3, the DNA is TGTGCCAGCAGCTTTAGTGGGGGCGATCAGCCCCAGCATTTT. Translated, it gives CASSFSGGDQPQHF. The full variable domain, with the rest looked up from reference TRBV7-2 and TRBJ1-5, is GAGVSQSPSNKVTEKGKDVELRCDPISGHTALYWYRQSLGQGLEFLIYFQGNSAPDKSGLPSDRFSAERTGGSVSTLTIQRTQQEDSAVYLCASSFSGGDQPQHFGDGTRLSIL.

This chain joins TRBV7-8 and TRBJ2-5, with a weak D call TRBD2 (6 bases). Trimming shortened V by 6 bases and J by 5 bases, and 22 bases separated the two germline ends. Germline CDR1 is SGHVS and CDR2 is FQNEAQ. This CDR3 has 16 amino acids. CDR3 loop: CASRSPGPNLAETQYF. The CDR3 DNA reads TGTGCCAGCAGGTCACCCGGACCCAACCTAGCGGAGACCCAGTACTTC. Drawing the rest from reference TRBV7-8 and TRBJ2-5, the complete variable domain is GAGVSQSPRYKVAKRGQDVALRCDPISGHVSLFWYQQALGQGPEFLTYFQNEAQLDKSGLPSDRFFAERPEGSVSTLKIQRTQQEDSAVYLCASRSPGPNLAETQYFGPGTRLLVL.